A selection of T cell receptor beta chains follows, all from one sample in a study of blood T cell repertoires in COVID-19. Libraries were prepared by immunoSEQ multiplex PCR; TCRdb keeps only in-frame clonotypes and omits some of them. The repertoire holds 150,000 or so clones, with around 85% as singletons. The sequenced sample consisted of peripheral blood. These receptors came from a man aged 60 to 69 with COVID-19, enrolled during active disease. Both conserved end residues are part of each CDR3. Fields, in order: clone size, V gene, J gene, D gene, CDR3 protein, CDR3 DNA. D genes are given only for firm matches. Size tells how often a clone was seen (once, few, many) or the class of an expanded clone, and some rows leave it out.

few	TRBV6-5	TRBJ1-1	NA	CASSNPGVFYAEAFF	TGTGCCAGCAGTAACCCAGGGGTTTTTTACGCTGAAGCTTTCTTT
NA	TRBV6-4	TRBJ2-5	NA	CASIAGTKETQYF	TGTGCCAGCATAGCCGGGACAAAAGAGACCCAGTACTTC
NA	TRBV7-8	TRBJ2-7	TRBD2	CASSFGGVEQYF	TGTGCCAGCAGCTTTGGGGGGGTGGAGCAGTACTTC
NA	TRBV5-1	TRBJ2-5	NA	CASSSSHGGQETQYF	TGCGCCAGCAGCTCGTCCCACGGGGGACAAGAGACCCAGTACTTC
NA	TRBV6-6	TRBJ2-1	TRBD1	CASSYGQGSGNEQFF	TGTGCCAGCAGTTACGGACAGGGCAGTGGGAATGAGCAGTTCTTC
NA	TRBV10-3	TRBJ1-1	NA	CAISEDQGGNTEAFF	TGTGCCATCAGTGAGGATCAAGGGGGAAACACTGAAGCTTTCTTT
NA	TRBV6-5	TRBJ2-5	NA	CASSYSALRVETQYF	TGTGCCAGCAGTTACTCGGCATTGAGGGTGGAGACCCAGTACTTC
once	TRBV5-1	TRBJ2-2	TRBD2	CASSPTSGGNTGELFF	TGCGCCAGCAGCCCGACTAGCGGGGGGAACACCGGGGAGCTGTTTTTT
NA	TRBV4-1	TRBJ1-4	TRBD1	CASSQKGTAVNEKLFF	TGCGCCAGCAGCCAAAAGGGGACAGCTGTTAATGAAAAACTGTTTTTT
NA	TRBV11-2	TRBJ2-7	NA	CASSMEPGLSKYEQYF	TGTGCCAGCAGCATGGAACCGGGACTTTCAAAATACGAGCAGTACTTC
NA	TRBV24-1	TRBJ2-1	TRBD2	CATSDLRVLAGGYNEQFF	TGTGCCACCAGTGATTTGCGGGTCCTAGCGGGAGGCTACAATGAGCAGTTCTTC
NA	TRBV10-3	TRBJ2-1	TRBD2	CAISVGFSGGIDEQFF	TGTGCCATCAGTGTCGGTTTTAGCGGGGGTATAGATGAGCAGTTCTTC
NA	TRBV11-3	TRBJ1-5	NA	CASSLLEGEPQHF	TGTGCCAGCAGCTTACTTGAGGGAGAGCCCCAGCATTTT
NA	TRBV20-1	TRBJ2-5	NA	CSASQQETQYF	TGCAGTGCTAGTCAGCAAGAGACCCAGTACTTC
NA	TRBV6-6	TRBJ1-2	TRBD1	CASTPTGLYGYTF	TGTGCCAGCACTCCGACAGGGCTCTATGGCTACACCTTC
once	TRBV2	TRBJ1-5	NA	CASSEEGLIGQPQHF	TGTGCCAGCAGTGAGGAGGGGCTAATTGGTCAGCCCCAGCATTTT
NA	TRBV21-1	TRBJ2-7	NA	CASSKETASGWRFSHEQYF	TGTGCCAGCAGCAAAGAAACGGCTAGCGGGTGGCGGTTTAGCCACGAGCAGTACTTC
NA	TRBV6-2/TRBV6-3	TRBJ1-3	TRBD1	CASSRQGNTIYF	TGTGCCAGCAGTCGACAGGGTAACACCATATATTTT
NA	TRBV28	TRBJ1-5	NA	CASSFRQYNQPQHF	TGTGCCAGCAGTTTTCGACAGTACAATCAGCCCCAGCATTTT
NA	TRBV6-6	TRBJ2-1	NA	CASSPWIQASSYNEQFF	TGTGCCAGCAGTCCCTGGATTCAGGCGAGCTCCTACAATGAGCAGTTCTTC
NA	TRBV27	TRBJ1-2	NA	CASSWGNHDYGYTF	TGTGCCAGCAGTTGGGGCAATCACGACTATGGCTACACCTTC
NA	TRBV28	TRBJ1-1	NA	CASSSPRGNTEAFF	TGTGCCAGCAGTTCTCCCCGGGGGAACACTGAAGCTTTCTTT
NA	TRBV27	TRBJ2-2	NA	CASSTLRAGELFF	TGTGCCAGCAGTACACTACGGGCCGGGGAGCTGTTTTTT
NA	TRBV15	TRBJ1-2	NA	CATRGGVTGNYGYTF	TGTGCCACCAGAGGGGGGGTTACAGGGAACTATGGCTACACCTTC
NA	TRBV21-1	TRBJ1-3	NA	CASSDRDRDSGNTIYF	TGTGCCAGCAGCGACCGTGACAGGGACTCTGGAAACACCATATATTTT
NA	TRBV5-1	TRBJ2-3	NA	CASSGLQGTSTDTQYF	TGCGCCAGCAGCGGCCTTCAGGGGACGAGCACAGATACGCAGTATTTT
once	TRBV10-3	TRBJ2-5	TRBD1	CASLGQGQETQYF	TGTGCCAGCCTGGGACAGGGCCAAGAGACCCAGTACTTC
NA	TRBV5-1	TRBJ2-1	TRBD1	CASSLIRQGSYNEQFF	TGCGCCAGCAGCTTGATTCGACAGGGATCCTACAATGAGCAGTTCTTC
once	TRBV7-2	TRBJ1-1	NA	CASSAGRNTEAFF	TGTGCCAGCAGCGCGGGACGGAACACTGAAGCTTTCTTT
NA	TRBV7-3	TRBJ2-3	TRBD2	CASSSSLAGASDTQYF	TGTGCCAGCAGCTCCTCTCTAGCGGGAGCTTCAGATACGCAGTATTTT
NA	TRBV3-1/TRBV3-2	TRBJ1-6	NA	CASSQDRGQGISSPLHF	TGTGCCAGCAGCCAAGATCGAGGGCAGGGGATTTCTTCACCCCTCCACTTT
once	TRBV3-1/TRBV3-2	TRBJ2-6	NA	CASSSLLGQGHSGANVLTF	TGTGCCAGCAGCTCCCTTTTGGGGCAGGGACACTCTGGGGCCAACGTCCTGACTTTC
NA	TRBV27	TRBJ1-4	TRBD1	CASSQDRATNEKLFF	TGTGCCAGCAGCCAGGACAGGGCAACTAATGAAAAACTGTTTTTT
NA	TRBV13	TRBJ2-1	TRBD2	CASSWSTSGSVNEQFF	TGTGCCAGCAGCTGGAGTACTAGCGGGAGTGTAAATGAGCAGTTCTTC
NA	TRBV18	TRBJ1-3	TRBD1	CASSPATGGSGNTIYF	TGTGCCAGCTCACCCGCGACAGGGGGCAGCGGAAACACCATATATTTT
NA	TRBV9	TRBJ2-1	TRBD2	CASSVAAGASSYNEQFF	TGTGCCAGCAGCGTAGCGGCGGGAGCGAGCTCCTACAATGAGCAGTTCTTC
NA	TRBV4-2	TRBJ1-2	NA	CASSQDQGYGYTF	TGTGCCAGCAGCCAAGATCAGGGCTATGGCTACACCTTC
NA	TRBV2	TRBJ1-2	NA	CASRPDSNYGYTF	TGTGCCAGCAGACCAGACAGCAACTATGGCTACACCTTC
NA	TRBV25-1	TRBJ1-6	NA	CASSDDVGSRTLHF	TGTGCCAGCAGCGACGATGTTGGGTCCAGGACCCTCCACTTT
few	TRBV24-1	TRBJ1-4	NA	CATSRAGNEKLFF	TGTGCCACCAGTAGGGCAGGGAATGAAAAACTGTTTTTT
NA	TRBV2	TRBJ1-1	NA	CASSEAGGNTEAFF	TGTGCCAGCAGTGAAGCAGGCGGAAACACTGAAGCTTTCTTT
NA	TRBV18	TRBJ2-7	NA	CASSPIARGSYEQYF	TGTGCCAGCTCACCGATAGCCAGGGGCTCCTACGAGCAGTACTTC
NA	TRBV29-1	TRBJ2-5	NA	CSVERRGTQYF	TGCAGCGTTGAGAGGCGGGGTACCCAGTACTTC
NA	TRBV5-4	TRBJ1-2	NA	CASSLGQGTYGYTF	TGTGCCAGCAGCTTGGGCCAGGGAACCTATGGCTACACCTTC
NA	TRBV6-1	TRBJ1-1	NA	CASSDSGVWTEAFF	TGTGCCAGCAGTGATTCGGGGGTTTGGACTGAAGCTTTCTTT
NA	TRBV5-5	TRBJ1-1	TRBD1	CASSFRQGAGGEAFF	TGTGCCAGCAGCTTCCGACAGGGGGCTGGAGGTGAAGCTTTCTTT
few	TRBV7-2	TRBJ1-5	NA	CASSLGQLNQPQHF	TGTGCCAGCAGCTTAGGACAGCTAAATCAGCCCCAGCATTTT
NA	TRBV6-5	TRBJ1-6	TRBD1	CASSYGTGESPLHF	TGTGCCAGCAGTTACGGGACAGGGGAATCACCCCTCCACTTT
few	TRBV3-1/TRBV3-2	TRBJ2-5	NA	CASSQEVGAETQYF	TGTGCCAGCAGCCAAGAGGTAGGGGCGGAGACCCAGTACTTC
NA	TRBV4-1	TRBJ1-1	NA	CASSQDWNTEAFF	TGCGCCAGCAGCCAAGACTGGAACACTGAAGCTTTCTTT
NA	TRBV29-1	TRBJ1-3	NA	CSVGSVAGSGNTIYF	TGCAGCGTTGGAAGCGTCGCAGGGTCTGGAAACACCATATATTTT
NA	TRBV24-1	TRBJ1-1	NA	CATSDQYTEAFF	TGTGCCACCAGTGACCAGTACACTGAAGCTTTCTTT